One and the same sample provided the 16 T cell receptor beta chains below, sequenced in a study of T cells in Graves' hyperthyroidism and ophthalmopathy. TCR beta CDR3 sequences were amplified from RNA transcripts. HTBI primers drove first-round RT-PCR of the TCR CDR3. TCRdb re-derived calls from the multiplex PCR reads in MiXCR, one entry per CDR3 protein. The repertoire consists of fewer than 850,000 distinct CDR3 sequences, with approximately 15% occurring once and the leading ten covering roughly a sixth. Sequenced input: blood. The receptors were gathered from a man aged 50-60 years with Graves' hyperthyroidism.

The chain recombines TRBV6-1 with TRBJ1-2, with 7 bases matching TRBD1. V shed 10 bases and J 8 bases; nucleotides not matched to a gene: 7. Germline CDR1 and CDR2: MNHNS and SASEGT. CDR3 size: 11 residues. The CDR3 DNA reads as TGTGCCACCTCGACAGGGCAAGGCTACACCTTC. Its translation is CATSTGQGYTF.

The table lists this clonotype with many counts. The chain couples TRBV29-1 to TRBJ2-7, with 9 bases lining up with TRBD1. This CDR3 spans 15 amino acids. The germline V gene encodes CDR1 SQVTM and CDR2 ANQGSEA. Germline trimming cut 4 bases from V and 4 bases from J; bases unmatched to any gene: 11. The CDR3 nucleotides read TGCAGCGTTGTGGTAACTGACAGGGGGATATACGAGCAGTACTTC. Translating gives CSVVVTDRGIYEQYF.

In its sample, this clonotype was seen many times. The rearrangement joins TRBV2 to TRBJ2-7; D gene ambiguous. CDR1 and CDR2 (germline): SNHLY, FYNNEI. The V gene lost 3 bases and the J gene lost 5 bases, with 20 bases spanning the gap. The length of the CDR3 is 16 residues. CDR3 region: CASSDFGPFRTNEQYF. The CDR3 DNA sequence: TGTGCCAGCAGTGATTTTGGCCCTTTCCGCACGAACGAGCAGTACTTC.

This clonotype was detected a few times. Written as DNA, the CDR3 is TGTGCCAGCAGTTACTCTATTTCCGCGGCGTGGACAGCTCGGAGCTCTGGGGCCAACGTCCTGACTTTC. It encodes CASSYSISAAWTARSSGANVLTF. The chain joins TRBV6-2 or TRBV6-3 to TRBJ2-6; TRBD1 is a possible D gene (6 bases). This CDR3 is 23 amino acids long. Trimming removed 0 bases from V and 0 bases from J, with 27 bases in between. Germline CDR1 reads MNHEY; CDR2 reads SVGEGT.

This clonotype was detected ten times or more. The CDR3 spells CASSYRASYEQYF. In DNA form, the CDR3 reads TGTGCCAGCAGTTACAGAGCCTCCTACGAGCAGTACTTC. The genes are TRBV6-5 and TRBJ2-7, with D unresolved. Germline CDR1 MNHEY, CDR2 SVGAGI. The CDR3 totals 13 residues. V shed 2 bases and J shed 0 bases, with 5 bases lying between them.

In its sample, this clonotype was seen many times. This sequence joins TRBV10-3 and TRBJ2-1; a weak D match, TRBD2 (5 bases). The germline V gene has CDR1 ENHRY and CDR2 SYGVKD. V gave up 7 bases and J gave up 5 bases, with 15 bases separating them. The CDR3 is 14 amino acids. The CDR3 region is CAINRETTHNEQFF. Written as DNA, the CDR3 is TGTGCCATCAATAGAGAGACTACGCACAATGAGCAGTTCTTC.

This clonotype was counted a few times. The chain links TRBV5-1 to TRBJ1-3; D is undetermined. The germline V gene has CDR1 SGHRS and CDR2 YFSETQ. The CDR3 contains 15 residues. The V end lost 0 bases, the J end lost 4 bases, and 11 bases lay between the germline ends. CDR3 coding DNA: TGCGCCAGCAGCTTGGAGTTCGGCTCCGGAAACACCATATATTTT. Amino acids: CASSLEFGSGNTIYF. The complete variable domain, with remaining parts taken from reference TRBV5-1 and TRBJ1-3, reads KAGVTQTPRYLIKTRGQQVTLSCSPISGHRSVSWYQQTPGQGLQFLFEYFSETQRNKGNFPGRFSGRQFSNSRSEMNVSTLELGDSALYLCASSLEFGSGNTIYFGEGSWLTVV.

The sample holds a few counts of this clonotype. Relative to the germline gene, one junction end is altered; a read error may explain this. The chain combines TRBV11-2 with TRBJ2-1, with D unclear. Germline-derived CDR1 and CDR2 are SGHAT and FQNNGV. The CDR3 contains 12 residues. The CDR3 DNA sequence: TGTGCCAGCAGCTTAGGGCGTAATGAGCAGTCCTTC. Translating gives CASSLGRNEQSF.

V and J are TRBV20-1 and TRBJ2-7; 8 nucleotides match TRBD2. CDR3 length: 19 residues. Germline V gives CDR1 DFQATT, CDR2 SNEGSKA (reference sequence). After removal of 6 bases from V and 2 bases from J, the junction contained 24 bases not matched to a gene. The CDR3 region has the DNA TGCAGTGCCACACCTCAATCTCGGGTAGCGGGACACCTTACCTACGAGCAGTACTTC. Its translation: CSATPQSRVAGHLTYEQYF.

In its sample, this clonotype was seen many times. This chain links TRBV27 with TRBJ2-7; D may be TRBD1 (6 bases). The CDR3 sequence is 13 residues long. CDR1 and CDR2 from the germline V gene are MNHEY and SMNVEV (reference sequence). Trimming cost V 9 bases and J 5 bases, with 17 bases left between them. This CDR3 is CASKGTFGDEQYF. CDR3 DNA sequence: TGTGCCAGTAAGGGGACATTCGGGGACGAGCAGTACTTC.

Many counts were recorded for this clonotype. This rearrangement joins TRBV2 to TRBJ1-1; no firm D call. Trimming removed 0 bases from V and 1 base from J, with 6 bases in between. Germline loops: CDR1 SNHLY, CDR2 FYNNEI. The CDR3 is made up of 14 amino acids. The CDR3 DNA is TGTGCCAGCAGTGAAGCGGGGAGGAACACTGAAGCTTTCTTT. It is translated as CASSEAGRNTEAFF. Variable domain in full (rest from reference TRBV2 and TRBJ1-1): EPEVTQTPSHQVTQMGQEVILRCVPISNHLYFYWYRQILGQKVEFLVSFYNNEISEKSEIFDDQFSVERPDGSNFTLKIRSTKLEDSAMYFCASSEAGRNTEAFFGQGTRLTVV.

The genes are TRBV30 and TRBJ2-3; 7 nucleotides agree with TRBD1. The CDR3 sequence is 14 residues long. The junction had 2 bases not matched to a gene; V was cut back by 1 base and J by 1 base. From germline, CDR1 is GTSNPN and CDR2 SVGIG (reference sequence). This chain's CDR3 is CAWSETGGTDTQYF. CDR3 sequence (DNA): TGTGCCTGGAGTGAAACAGGGGGCACAGATACGCAGTATTTT. The variable domain in full, with the rest retrieved from reference TRBV30 and TRBJ2-3, is SQTIHQWPATLVQPVGSPLSLECTVEGTSNPNLYWYRQAAGRGLQLLFYSVGIGQISSEVPQNLSASRPQDRQFILSSKKLLLSDSGFYLCAWSETGGTDTQYFGPGTRLTVL.

This chain links TRBV24-1 with TRBJ2-3, with 8 bases matching TRBD1. V shed 3 bases and J 6 bases; nucleotides not matched to a gene: 4. Looked up from germline, CDR1 is KGHDR and CDR2 is SFDVKD. This CDR3 contains 14 residues. The CDR3 nucleotides are TGTGCCACCAGTGATCCAGGGGGCAGTGATACGCAGTATTTT. Protein sequence: CATSDPGGSDTQYF.

This rearrangement joins TRBV11-2 to TRBJ2-2; 9 bases line up with TRBD2. V was pared by 5 bases and J by 4 bases, with 14 bases of the junction left unmatched. Germline CDR1 SGHAT, CDR2 FQNNGV. CDR3 length: 18 residues. Here the CDR3 DNA reads TGTGCCAGCAGCCGAACCCCCTCTAGCGGGACTCTCACCGGGGAGCTGTTTTTT. Its protein is CASSRTPSSGTLTGELFF.

This clonotype appeared many times. The chain has TRBV12-3 or TRBV12-4 and TRBJ1-1; D gene uncertain. V lost 3 bases and J 1 base, leaving 6 bases between the germline ends. The CDR3 runs 13 residues. CDR3 nucleotide sequence: TGTGCCAGCAGTTTTGAGAAGAACACTGAAGCTTTCTTT. Its translation is CASSFEKNTEAFF.

This clonotype was found many times. This chain connects TRBV27 to TRBJ2-7; D perhaps matches TRBD1 (5 bases). The V gene lost 6 bases and the J gene lost 5 bases, with 20 bases spanning the gap. The CDR3 is made up of 15 amino acids. The germline CDR1 and CDR2 sequences are MNHEY and SMNVEV (reference sequence). CDR3: CASRVQGSFGNEQYF. DNA for the CDR3: TGTGCCAGCAGAGTGCAGGGCAGTTTTGGGAACGAGCAGTACTTC.